Presented here are 30 T cell receptor beta chains from one specimen sequenced in a study of T cell repertoires in cytomegalovirus infection. TCRdb fed the reads into MiXCR, producing one record per CDR3 protein. The profile shows some 200,000 distinct CDR3 sequences, roughly 19% of them singletons. Sequencing was done on a sample of PBMCs. All receptors come from a human donor in good health (CMV status not recorded). Some clones in this sample may be carry-over from other donors' samples.

The chain combines TRBV25-1 with TRBJ1-2; TRBD1 might be the D (6 bases). Germline CDR1 MGHDK, CDR2 SYGVNS. The CDR3 is 16 residues long. Deletions cut 2 bases from V and 1 base from J, with 14 bases between. The CDR3 is CASSEGGLGDNYGYTF. The DNA of the CDR3 is TGTGCCAGCAGTGAAGGGGGCCTAGGGGATAACTATGGCTACACCTTC.

In its sample, this clonotype was seen many times. V gene TRBV24-1 combines with J gene TRBJ1-6; tentative D call: TRBD1 (6 bases). The CDR3 spans 15 residues. Germline CDR1 and CDR2: KGHDR and SFDVKD. Deletions cut 8 bases from V and 9 bases from J, with 19 bases between. CDR3 sequence reads: CATIPGRGTSSPLHF. In nucleotides, the CDR3 is TGTGCCACCATCCCGGGCAGGGGAACGTCTTCACCCCTCCACTTT.

With respect to this clonotype: A much larger clone is a single base away; this may be a read error. The V gene is TRBV7-3, the J gene TRBJ2-1; D possibly corresponds to TRBD2 (5 bases). The CDR3 has 12 residues. Germline lookup yields CDR1 SGHTA and CDR2 FQGTGA. CDR3 sequence (DNA): TGTGCCAGGAGCTTAACGACGGGGGAGCAGTTCTTC. This encodes CARSLTTGEQFF.

In its sample, this clonotype was seen many times. The rearrangement links TRBV7-2 to TRBJ1-5; 8 bases agree with TRBD1. This CDR3 comprises 16 residues. Germline V gene data show CDR1 as SGHTA and CDR2 as FQGNSA. After removal of 1 base from V and 3 bases from J, the junction contained 5 bases not matched to a gene. The CDR3 protein is CASSLEDRALNQPQHF. CDR3 nucleotide sequence: TGTGCCAGCAGCTTAGAGGACAGGGCTCTCAATCAGCCCCAGCATTTT. Full variable domain (missing parts from reference TRBV7-2 and TRBJ1-5): GAGVSQSPSNKVTEKGKDVELRCDPISGHTALYWYRQSLGQGLEFLIYFQGNSAPDKSGLPSDRFSAERTGGSVSTLTIQRTQQEDSAVYLCASSLEDRALNQPQHFGDGTRLSIL.

This clonotype was seen a single time. V usage is TRBV14 and J usage is TRBJ2-1, with D perhaps matching TRBD2 (6 bases). The CDR3 sequence is 16 residues long. Deletions cut 3 bases from V and 11 bases from J, with 23 bases between. Looked up from germline, CDR1 is SGHDN and CDR2 is FVKESK. The CDR3 nucleotides read TGTGCCAGCAGCCAGTACGGGACGGGGGTGCGGGTTAAGCAGTTCTTC. Its protein is CASSQYGTGVRVKQFF. The full variable domain, completed using reference TRBV14 and TRBJ2-1, is EAGVTQFPSHSVIEKGQTVTLRCDPISGHDNLYWYRRVMGKEIKFLLHFVKESKQDESGMPNNRFLAERTGGTYSTLKVQPAELEDSGVYFCASSQYGTGVRVKQFFGPGTRLTVL.

This clonotype occurred many times. This rearrangement joins TRBV7-2 to TRBJ2-2; D uncertain. V lost 1 base to trimming and J lost 2 bases, with 11 bases between them. From germline, CDR1 is SGHTA and CDR2 FQGNSA. The CDR3 consists of 16 residues. CDR3 amino acids: CASSLGAPANTGELFF. CDR3 DNA: TGTGCCAGCAGCTTAGGGGCCCCAGCAAACACCGGGGAGCTGTTTTTT.

The table lists this clonotype with many counts. The chain uses TRBV7-2 and TRBJ1-2; 9 bases match TRBD1. Germline V lookup: CDR1 SGHTA, CDR2 FQGNSA. V was clipped by 3 bases and J by 4 bases; unmatched bases: 9. The CDR3 runs 16 residues. The CDR3 coding sequence is TGTGCCAGCAGCTTCCCCGGGACAGGGAGAAGCTATGGCTACACCTTC. This translates into CASSFPGTGRSYGYTF.

In its sample, this clonotype was seen a few times. CDR3 sequence reads: CASSRDQGETQYF. DNA for the CDR3: TGTGCCAGCAGCCGGGACCAGGGAGAGACCCAGTACTTC. The gene calls are TRBV11-2 and TRBJ2-5; possibly TRBD1 or TRBD2 for D (5 bases each). Per germline, CDR1 SGHAT and CDR2 FQNNGV. Trimming took off 5 bases at V and 4 bases at J, with 11 bases between the two ends. This CDR3 comprises 13 residues.

V gene TRBV6-6 combines with J gene TRBJ1-6; 7 nucleotides align to TRBD1. Germline lookup yields CDR1 MNHNY and CDR2 SVGAGI (reference sequence). The CDR3 is 15 amino acids. Trimming took 4 bases from V and 5 from J; bases not matched to a gene: 5. This CDR3 is CASSSTGTHNSPLHF. DNA for the CDR3: TGTGCCAGCAGTTCGACAGGGACCCATAATTCACCCCTCCACTTT.

This clonotype was counted only a few times. This chain connects TRBV28 to TRBJ2-1; 7 nucleotides line up with TRBD2. Per germline, CDR1 MDHEN and CDR2 SYDVKM. This CDR3 is 14 amino acids long. The J segment lost 4 bases and the V segment lost 3 bases, leaving 3 bases of the junction unmatched. The CDR3 protein is CASSFGTNYNEQFF. Written as DNA, the CDR3 is TGTGCCAGCAGTTTTGGGACTAATTACAATGAGCAGTTCTTC.

At least ten counts were recorded for this clonotype. The J gene is TRBJ2-1, the V gene TRBV7-3; 11 bases line up with TRBD2. CDR3 length: 16 residues. Germline lookup yields CDR1 SGHTA and CDR2 FQGTGA. The V and J ends lost 5 bases and 4 bases, in that order; junction bases with no gene match: 7. The CDR3 here is CASSQWTSGQYNEQFF. Here the CDR3 DNA reads TGTGCCAGCAGCCAATGGACTAGCGGGCAATACAATGAGCAGTTCTTC.

The sample holds one count of this clonotype. The chain has TRBV6-2 or TRBV6-3 and TRBJ2-1; the match to TRBD2 covers 11 bases. The V segment lost 2 bases and the J segment 6 bases; nucleotides outside the gene matches: 3. The CDR3 loop spans 15 amino acids. Germline values: CDR1 MNHEY, CDR2 SVGEGT. The CDR3 bases are TGTGCCAGCAGTTACACTAGCGGGAGTCTCAATGAGCAGTTCTTC. It specifies CASSYTSGSLNEQFF.

This clonotype was seen a few times. V is TRBV6-2 or TRBV6-3 and J is TRBJ1-2; 10 positions agree with TRBD1. The CDR3 contains 11 residues. Germline trimming cut 10 bases from V and 8 bases from J; bases unmatched to any gene: 4. Germline values: CDR1 MNHEY, CDR2 SVGEGT. The CDR3 sequence: CATGQGVGYTF. The CDR3 DNA is TGTGCCACCGGACAGGGGGTCGGCTACACCTTC.

This clonotype has a handful of counts. The V gene is TRBV4-1, the J gene TRBJ1-1; no clear D gene. Germline V gene sequence: CDR1 MGHRA, CDR2 YSYEKL. Trimming stripped 2 bases from V and 5 bases from J, with 15 bases between. This CDR3 contains 15 residues. The CDR3 sequence is CASSQKNLGWTEAFF. In DNA form, the CDR3 reads TGCGCCAGCAGCCAAAAGAACTTGGGATGGACTGAAGCTTTCTTT.

The genes are TRBV29-1 and TRBJ1-1, with D tentatively TRBD1 (6 bases). Germline V CDR1 and CDR2: SQVTM, ANQGSEA. The V and J ends lost 6 bases and 5 bases respectively, with 16 bases between them. The CDR3 is 13 residues long. The CDR3 region has the DNA TGCAGCGTCCCCGGCGGGGGCGGGACTGAAGCTTTCTTT. Translation: CSVPGGGGTEAFF.

This clonotype was detected a few times. CDR3 residues: CASSIRRGTSGGNEQFF. The CDR3 coding sequence is TGTGCCAGTAGTATTCGGCGGGGGACTAGCGGTGGCAATGAGCAGTTCTTC. The chain links TRBV19 to TRBJ2-1; 11 bases fit TRBD2. This CDR3 spans 17 amino acids. The V segment lost 3 bases and the J segment 6 bases; nucleotides outside the gene matches: 10. CDR1 and CDR2 (germline): LNHDA, SQIVND (reference sequence).

This clonotype was counted many times. V and J are TRBV2 and TRBJ2-3; 9 nucleotides agree with TRBD1. The CDR3 has 15 amino acids. V dropped 3 bases and J dropped 4; count of bases not matched to a gene: 5. Germline V gene lookup returns CDR1 SNHLY and CDR2 FYNNEI. CDR3 protein: CASSEWGQGSDTQYF. The CDR3 DNA is TGTGCCAGCAGTGAGTGGGGACAGGGATCAGATACGCAGTATTTT.

V and J are TRBV6-2 or TRBV6-3 and TRBJ1-1; D may be TRBD1 (6 bases). The CDR3 sequence is 12 residues long. Germline V CDR1 and CDR2: MNHEY, SVGEGT. V was cut by 6 bases and J by 6 bases, with 11 bases left in between. CDR3 sequence: CASSLQGPEAFF. Written as DNA, the CDR3 is TGTGCCAGCAGCCTACAGGGTCCTGAAGCTTTCTTT.

V is TRBV6-5 and J is TRBJ1-5, with D possibly matching TRBD1 (6 bases). CDR3 length equals 14 residues. Trimming removed 6 bases at V and 0 bases at J, with 9 bases between. The germline CDR1 and CDR2 sequences are MNHEY and SVGAGI. CDR3 region: CASSDRNSNQPQHF. CDR3 bases: TGTGCCAGCAGCGACAGGAATAGCAATCAGCCCCAGCATTTT.

On this clonotype itself: The germline gene is not matched at one end of the junction; a read error may be the cause. The chain joins TRBV5-3 to TRBJ2-1, with D unclear. TRBV5-3 is recorded as an ORF, its role being uncertain. This CDR3 has 17 residues. CDR3 loop: CASSSSADSSSYNEQFF. In DNA form, the CDR3 reads TGTGCCAGCAGCTCCTCGGCAGACTCGAGCTCCTACAATGAGCAGTTCTTC.

In this sample, this clonotype turned up a few times. This chain links TRBV4-1 with TRBJ2-3; the match to TRBD2 covers 11 bases. Trimming took 2 bases from V and 1 from J; bases not matched to a gene: 14. The CDR3 spans 20 residues. Germline CDR1 reads MGHRA; CDR2 reads YSYEKL. The CDR3 region has the DNA TGCGCCAGCAGCCAAACCACCGGCCCACTACTAGCGGGGGGCACAGATACGCAGTATTTT. It specifies CASSQTTGPLLAGGTDTQYF.

The V and J genes are TRBV6-5 and TRBJ1-2; a weak D match, TRBD1 (5 bases). CDR1 MNHEY and CDR2 SVGAGI come from the germline V gene. V was pared by 3 bases and J by 2 bases, with 10 bases between. The CDR3 is 14 residues long. The CDR3 here is CASSYKWGNYGYTF. CDR3 bases: TGTGCCAGCAGTTATAAGTGGGGGAACTATGGCTACACCTTC.

This clonotype was seen only a few times. The V gene is TRBV29-1, the J gene TRBJ2-7; TRBD1 matches 8 bases. Germline V gives CDR1 SQVTM, CDR2 ANQGSEA. The CDR3 is 12 amino acids. The CDR3 region is CSYLDRASEQYF. The CDR3 DNA sequence: TGCAGTTACTTGGACAGGGCCTCCGAGCAGTACTTC.

In this sample, this clonotype turned up many times. This chain joins TRBV7-8 and TRBJ2-7; TRBD2 might be the D (5 bases). V lost 2 bases and J lost 2, with 10 bases in between. Germline CDR1 reads SGHVS; CDR2 reads FQNEAQ. The CDR3 covers 14 residues. As DNA, the CDR3 is TGTGCCAGCAGCTTACGCGAGGGCACCTACGAGCAGTACTTC. As protein: CASSLREGTYEQYF.

This chain uses TRBV11-3 with TRBJ2-5; TRBD2 is a possible D gene (5 bases). The germline CDR1 and CDR2 sequences are SGHNT and YENEEA. This CDR3 has 14 residues. Between the trimmed V and J ends, which lost 5 bases and 5 bases, there was a span of 15 bases. CDR3: CASSLAAGRETQYF. CDR3 nucleotide sequence: TGTGCCAGCAGCCTAGCTGCAGGCAGGGAGACCCAGTACTTC.

This rearrangement joins TRBV14 to TRBJ2-7; D ambiguous. The germline V gene has CDR1 SGHDN and CDR2 FVKESK. Trimming shortened V by 0 bases and J by 4 bases, and 7 bases separated the two germline ends. This CDR3 is 13 amino acids long. This CDR3 reads CASSQEGIYEQYF. DNA for the CDR3: TGTGCCAGCAGCCAAGAGGGCATTTACGAGCAGTACTTC.

This clonotype turned up a few times. The chain carries TRBV7-9 and TRBJ1-6; TRBD1 aligns across 7 bases. The germline V gene encodes CDR1 SEHNR and CDR2 FQNEAQ (reference sequence). V shed 4 bases, J shed 8 bases, and the junction held 8 bases outside the gene matches. The CDR3 covers 15 residues. CDR3 sequence (DNA): TGTGCCAGCAGCTATCGGTCGCAGGGGGATTCACCCCTCCACTTT. As protein: CASSYRSQGDSPLHF.

The chain couples TRBV12-3 or TRBV12-4 to TRBJ1-5; D is unclear. V was clipped by 0 bases and J by 0 bases, with 9 bases between them. This CDR3 has 16 amino acids. CDR3 loop: CASSLAQPASNQPQHF. CDR3 sequence (DNA): TGTGCCAGCAGTTTAGCGCAACCGGCTAGCAATCAGCCCCAGCATTTT.

The chain has TRBV6-5 and TRBJ2-3; D is unresolved. Germline assignment: CDR1 MNHEY and CDR2 SVGAGI. V shed 0 bases and J shed 0 bases, with 16 bases lying between them. There are 18 residues in the CDR3. The DNA for the CDR3 is TGTGCCAGCAGTTACTCCCGCACTCGTACAGCTAGCACAGATACGCAGTATTTT. It yields the protein CASSYSRTRTASTDTQYF.

Note on this clonotype: The junction differs from germline at one of its ends, possibly a read error. The chain employs TRBV4-2 and TRBJ2-3; the D gene is possibly TRBD2 (6 bases). The CDR3 has 13 amino acids. Germline CDR1 reads LGHNA; CDR2 reads YNFKEQ. As DNA, the CDR3 is TGTGCCAGCAGCCAAGATAATTCAGTAGGGAGGAAGTTT. Its protein product is CASSQDNSVGRKF.